The rows below give T cell receptor beta chains drawn from one sample of a study of CD8 T cells in Susac syndrome. TCRdb passed the immunoSEQ multiplex PCR reads through MiXCR, listing each CDR3 protein once. The repertoire holds approximately 180,000 distinct CDR3 sequences, more than 90% seen once, with roughly 0.095% in the top ten. The sample comprised CD4+ T cells from PBMCs. The source is a human donor with multiple sclerosis. CDR3s include the opening cysteine and the closing phenylalanine or tryptophan. Each record gives: D gene, V gene, clone size, J gene, CDR3 DNA, CDR3 protein. The D gene is left open where the match is weak. Clone size is not always given. Where it is, it says once, few, many or a class for expanded clones.

D gene: NA
V gene: TRBV7-2
clone size: NA
J gene: TRBJ2-3
CDR3 DNA: TGTGCCAGCAGCTTAGGGACCCCTGGCACAGATACGCAGTATTTT
CDR3 protein: CASSLGTPGTDTQYF

D gene: TRBD1
V gene: TRBV6-1
clone size: NA
J gene: TRBJ1-2
CDR3 DNA: TGTGCCAGCAGCGCGGGGACAGGGATAGACGATGGCTACACCTTC
CDR3 protein: CASSAGTGIDDGYTF

D gene: NA
V gene: TRBV28
clone size: NA
J gene: TRBJ1-4
CDR3 DNA: TGTGCCAGCAGCTCCGCCTCGATCGGGGATGAAAAACTGTTTTTT
CDR3 protein: CASSSASIGDEKLFF

D gene: NA
V gene: TRBV27
clone size: NA
J gene: TRBJ1-2
CDR3 DNA: TGTGCCAGCAGTTCATTACTCGGACGGCCCAACTATGGCTACACCTTC
CDR3 protein: CASSSLLGRPNYGYTF

D gene: NA
V gene: TRBV5-1
clone size: NA
J gene: TRBJ2-5
CDR3 DNA: TGCGCCAGCAGCTTGGGGACCCCGGCCCAGTACTTC
CDR3 protein: CASSLGTPAQYF

D gene: NA
V gene: TRBV20-1
clone size: NA
J gene: TRBJ1-3
CDR3 DNA: TGCAGTGCTAGTCAAGCGGTTGGAAACACCATATATTTT
CDR3 protein: CSASQAVGNTIYF

D gene: NA
V gene: TRBV7-3
clone size: NA
J gene: TRBJ2-5
CDR3 DNA: TGTGCCAGCAGCCGGGACTACCAAGAGACCCAGTACTTC
CDR3 protein: CASSRDYQETQYF

D gene: NA
V gene: TRBV5-4
clone size: NA
J gene: TRBJ2-4
CDR3 DNA: TGTGCCAGCAGCGGCGAACCTCAGAGAATTCAGTACTTC
CDR3 protein: CASSGEPQRIQYF

D gene: NA
V gene: TRBV7-2
clone size: NA
J gene: TRBJ2-3
CDR3 DNA: TGTGCCAGCAGTCCCGACCCGTGGAGCACAGATACGCAGTATTTT
CDR3 protein: CASSPDPWSTDTQYF

D gene: NA
V gene: TRBV12-3/TRBV12-4
clone size: NA
J gene: TRBJ2-1
CDR3 DNA: TGTGCCAGCGGACGGAGCGATGAGCAGTTCTTC
CDR3 protein: CASGRSDEQFF

D gene: NA
V gene: TRBV29-1
clone size: NA
J gene: TRBJ2-1
CDR3 DNA: TGCAGCGTTGACGTGGGGGAGCAGTTCTTC
CDR3 protein: CSVDVGEQFF

D gene: TRBD1
V gene: TRBV2
clone size: NA
J gene: TRBJ2-5
CDR3 DNA: TGTGCCAGCAGCCTATACAGGGACAGACAAGAGACCCAGTACTTC
CDR3 protein: CASSLYRDRQETQYF

D gene: NA
V gene: TRBV7-8
clone size: NA
J gene: TRBJ2-2
CDR3 DNA: TGTGCCAGCAGCTTAAAGGGGAAGGCCGGGGAGCTGTTTTTT
CDR3 protein: CASSLKGKAGELFF

D gene: NA
V gene: TRBV5-4
clone size: NA
J gene: TRBJ1-1
CDR3 DNA: TGTGCCAGCAGCTACCGGGGGGCCGGGGGCACTGAAGCTTTCTTT
CDR3 protein: CASSYRGAGGTEAFF

D gene: TRBD2
V gene: TRBV5-4
clone size: NA
J gene: TRBJ2-7
CDR3 DNA: TGTGCCAGCAGCTCCTCGACTAGCTCCCACGAGCAGTACTTC
CDR3 protein: CASSSSTSSHEQYF

D gene: TRBD2
V gene: TRBV5-4
clone size: NA
J gene: TRBJ2-5
CDR3 DNA: TGTGCCAGCAGCTCGGGAGGTCCGTACCAAGAGACCCAGTACTTC
CDR3 protein: CASSSGGPYQETQYF

D gene: NA
V gene: TRBV25-1
clone size: NA
J gene: TRBJ2-7
CDR3 DNA: TGTGCCAGCAGGGACAGGGAGGGCTACGAGCAGTACTTC
CDR3 protein: CASRDREGYEQYF

D gene: TRBD1
V gene: TRBV19
clone size: NA
J gene: TRBJ2-3
CDR3 DNA: TGTGCCAGTCAGAACAGGGGACGCAGCACAGATACGCAGTATTTT
CDR3 protein: CASQNRGRSTDTQYF

D gene: NA
V gene: TRBV20-1
clone size: NA
J gene: TRBJ2-7
CDR3 DNA: TGCAGTGCTACCTCCGGGGCGGGGGCCTCCTACGAGCAGTACTTC
CDR3 protein: CSATSGAGASYEQYF

D gene: NA
V gene: TRBV30
clone size: NA
J gene: TRBJ2-2
CDR3 DNA: TGTGCCTGGAGTGTACTTGGGGGTTTCACCGGGGAGCTGTTTTTT
CDR3 protein: CAWSVLGGFTGELFF

D gene: NA
V gene: TRBV20-1
clone size: NA
J gene: TRBJ1-4
CDR3 DNA: TGCAGTGCTTTGGACCTCGGAGGGGAAAAACTGTTTTTT
CDR3 protein: CSALDLGGEKLFF

D gene: NA
V gene: TRBV15
clone size: NA
J gene: TRBJ1-2
CDR3 DNA: TGTGCCACCAGCAAAGACCGGGCCTACACCTTC
CDR3 protein: CATSKDRAYTF

D gene: NA
V gene: TRBV20-1
clone size: NA
J gene: TRBJ2-2
CDR3 DNA: TGCAGTGCGGGGAGTGGGACTGTCGGGGAGCTGTTTTTT
CDR3 protein: CSAGSGTVGELFF

D gene: NA
V gene: TRBV15
clone size: once
J gene: TRBJ2-3
CDR3 DNA: TGTGCCACCAGCAGACCGGTTCTGGATACGCAGTATTTT
CDR3 protein: CATSRPVLDTQYF

D gene: TRBD1
V gene: TRBV7-8
clone size: NA
J gene: TRBJ2-7
CDR3 DNA: TGTGCCAGCAGCTTAGCAGTGACAGGGACCTACGAGCAGTACTTC
CDR3 protein: CASSLAVTGTYEQYF

D gene: NA
V gene: TRBV14
clone size: once
J gene: TRBJ2-7
CDR3 DNA: TGTGCCAGCAGCCCGGGACCGCCGACTGCCTACGAGCAGTACTTC
CDR3 protein: CASSPGPPTAYEQYF

D gene: NA
V gene: TRBV5-6
clone size: few
J gene: TRBJ2-5
CDR3 DNA: TGTGCCAGCAGCTTGGTTAGCGTAGAGACCCAGTACTTC
CDR3 protein: CASSLVSVETQYF

D gene: TRBD2
V gene: TRBV5-4
clone size: NA
J gene: TRBJ2-1
CDR3 DNA: TGTGCCAGCAGCCCGTCGGCGGGGGGACGGAATGAGCAGTTCTTC
CDR3 protein: CASSPSAGGRNEQFF

D gene: NA
V gene: TRBV6-5
clone size: once
J gene: TRBJ2-7
CDR3 DNA: TGTGCCAGCAGTTACTCGCCCGACAGTTACCCTTCCTTC
CDR3 protein: CASSYSPDSYPSF

D gene: TRBD1
V gene: TRBV15
clone size: NA
J gene: TRBJ2-7
CDR3 DNA: TGTGCCACCAGCAGAGGGACAGGGGCAGCCTACGAGCAGTACTTC
CDR3 protein: CATSRGTGAAYEQYF

D gene: NA
V gene: TRBV6-5
clone size: NA
J gene: TRBJ2-5
CDR3 DNA: TGTGCCAGCAGTTACTCTCCCTCGGGTCTCCAAGAGACCCAGTACTTC
CDR3 protein: CASSYSPSGLQETQYF

D gene: NA
V gene: TRBV30
clone size: NA
J gene: TRBJ2-5
CDR3 DNA: TGTGCCTGGAGTCGGACCCGCACGCGGGGTTTGGAGACCCAGTACTTC
CDR3 protein: CAWSRTRTRGLETQYF

D gene: NA
V gene: TRBV27
clone size: once
J gene: TRBJ2-7
CDR3 DNA: TGTGCCAGCAGGCCGTCAGGGAAACCGACCTACGAGCAGTACTTC
CDR3 protein: CASRPSGKPTYEQYF

D gene: NA
V gene: TRBV20-1
clone size: NA
J gene: TRBJ2-5
CDR3 DNA: TGCAGTGCTAGAGGAACTAGTGCAGGGACCCAGTACTTC
CDR3 protein: CSARGTSAGTQYF

D gene: TRBD1
V gene: TRBV12-3/TRBV12-4
clone size: few
J gene: TRBJ1-6
CDR3 DNA: TGTGCCAGCAGTTCGGGACAGGGGCGATCACCCCTCCACTTT
CDR3 protein: CASSSGQGRSPLHF

D gene: NA
V gene: TRBV20-1
clone size: NA
J gene: TRBJ2-1
CDR3 DNA: TGCAGTGCTAGAGATATCGATGGGAGCTCCTACAATGAGCAGTTCTTC
CDR3 protein: CSARDIDGSSYNEQFF

D gene: NA
V gene: TRBV7-9
clone size: NA
J gene: TRBJ2-5
CDR3 DNA: TGTGCCAGCGGGGAGAGTGAGACCCAGTACTTC
CDR3 protein: CASGESETQYF

D gene: NA
V gene: TRBV20-1
clone size: NA
J gene: TRBJ2-7
CDR3 DNA: TGCAGTGCTAGAGATTATGCGGGACAAGGACGGTCCTACGAGCAGTACTTC
CDR3 protein: CSARDYAGQGRSYEQYF

D gene: TRBD2
V gene: TRBV20-1
clone size: NA
J gene: TRBJ2-7
CDR3 DNA: TGCAGTGCTAGAGCCGGGGGGGGTTACGAGCAGTACTTC
CDR3 protein: CSARAGGGYEQYF

D gene: NA
V gene: TRBV4-1
clone size: NA
J gene: TRBJ2-5
CDR3 DNA: TGCGCCAGCAGCCAAGATCTTAGGGCAGCGGAGACCCAGTACTTC
CDR3 protein: CASSQDLRAAETQYF

D gene: TRBD1
V gene: TRBV3-1
clone size: NA
J gene: TRBJ2-7
CDR3 DNA: TGTGCCAGCAGCGAGAGACCCGGGACAGGGGGACACGAGCAGTACTTC
CDR3 protein: CASSERPGTGGHEQYF

D gene: NA
V gene: TRBV5-6
clone size: NA
J gene: TRBJ2-7
CDR3 DNA: TGTGCCAGCGACAACAGGGTTGGGGAGCAGTACTTC
CDR3 protein: CASDNRVGEQYF

D gene: NA
V gene: TRBV29-1
clone size: NA
J gene: TRBJ1-3
CDR3 DNA: TGCAGCGGACGGGGTTTCTCTGGAAACACCATATATTTT
CDR3 protein: CSGRGFSGNTIYF

D gene: NA
V gene: TRBV6-2/TRBV6-3
clone size: NA
J gene: TRBJ1-2
CDR3 DNA: TGTGCCAGCAGAGACGGACCCCCGGGGTATGGCTACACCTTC
CDR3 protein: CASRDGPPGYGYTF

D gene: NA
V gene: TRBV28
clone size: NA
J gene: TRBJ1-5
CDR3 DNA: TGTGCCAGCAGTTTGGAGGCTCAGCCCCAGCATTTT
CDR3 protein: CASSLEAQPQHF

D gene: NA
V gene: TRBV3-1
clone size: NA
J gene: TRBJ2-1
CDR3 DNA: TGTGCCAGCAGCCAAGGCGATATTCAGGGCCCCCTTGACAATGAGCAGTTCTTC
CDR3 protein: CASSQGDIQGPLDNEQFF

D gene: TRBD2
V gene: TRBV2
clone size: NA
J gene: TRBJ2-3
CDR3 DNA: TGTGCCAGCAGTGATTTTCCGGGACTATCAGATACGCAGTATTTT
CDR3 protein: CASSDFPGLSDTQYF

D gene: TRBD1
V gene: TRBV6-6
clone size: NA
J gene: TRBJ1-4
CDR3 DNA: TGTGCCAGTTTACAGGGGGCTCAGGAAAAACTGTTTTTT
CDR3 protein: CASLQGAQEKLFF

D gene: TRBD1
V gene: TRBV9
clone size: NA
J gene: TRBJ2-7
CDR3 DNA: TGTGCCAGCAGCGTAGGGGACAGGGACATACACGAGCAGTACTTC
CDR3 protein: CASSVGDRDIHEQYF

D gene: NA
V gene: TRBV29-1
clone size: NA
J gene: TRBJ2-5
CDR3 DNA: TGCAGCGTTGTAGAGTCTGAGACCCAGTACTTC
CDR3 protein: CSVVESETQYF